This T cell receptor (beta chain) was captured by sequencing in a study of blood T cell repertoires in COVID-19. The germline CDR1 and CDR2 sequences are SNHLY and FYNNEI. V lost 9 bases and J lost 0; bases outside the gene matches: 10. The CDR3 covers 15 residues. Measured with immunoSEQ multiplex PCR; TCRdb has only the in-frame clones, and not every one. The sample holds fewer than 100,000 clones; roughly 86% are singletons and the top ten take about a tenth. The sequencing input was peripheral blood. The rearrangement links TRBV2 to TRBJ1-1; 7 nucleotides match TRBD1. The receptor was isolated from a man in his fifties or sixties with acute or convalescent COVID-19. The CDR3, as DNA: TGTGCCAGTCTGGCCCAGGGGGAAATGAACACTGAAGCTTTCTTT. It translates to CASLAQGEMNTEAFF.